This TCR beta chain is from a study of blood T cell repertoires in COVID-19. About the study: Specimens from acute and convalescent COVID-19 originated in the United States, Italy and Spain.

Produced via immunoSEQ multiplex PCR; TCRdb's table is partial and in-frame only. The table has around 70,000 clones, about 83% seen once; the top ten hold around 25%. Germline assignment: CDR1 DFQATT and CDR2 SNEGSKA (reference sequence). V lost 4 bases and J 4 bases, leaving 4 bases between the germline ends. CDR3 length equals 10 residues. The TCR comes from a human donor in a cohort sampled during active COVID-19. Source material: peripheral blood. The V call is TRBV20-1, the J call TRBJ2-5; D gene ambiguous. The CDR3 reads CSATRETQYF. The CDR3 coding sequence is TGCAGTGCTACTAGAGAGACCCAGTACTTC.